One and the same sample provided the 10 T cell receptor beta chains below, sequenced in a study of blood T cells in healthy people across ages. Next came a second PCR, run for roughly 7 to 12 cycles, which used a sample-barcoded 5' primer along with a J-beta primer mix. TCRdb reprocessed the 5' RACE reads with MiXCR, giving one entry per CDR3 protein. This table holds some 1.5 million distinct CDR3 sequences, roughly 28% found once. The sequenced material came from blood. The receptors originated from a woman younger than 45 in good health.

This clonotype was counted a few times. V usage is TRBV6-1 and J usage is TRBJ1-2; 7 nucleotides align to TRBD1. The CDR3 length is 13 residues. Germline-derived CDR1 and CDR2 are MNHNS and SASEGT. V shed 4 bases and J 8 bases; nucleotides not matched to a gene: 7. CDR3 residues: CASSGQGLNGYTF. The CDR3 nucleotides read TGTGCCAGCAGTGGACAGGGCTTGAACGGCTACACCTTC.

The rearrangement joins TRBV24-1 to TRBJ2-1, with 7 bases matching TRBD1. The J segment lost 7 bases and the V segment lost 9 bases, leaving 11 bases of the junction unmatched. The CDR3 sequence is 14 residues long. The V gene's germline CDR1 is KGHDR and CDR2 SFDVKD. The CDR3 sequence is CATCQTGFKNEQFF. The DNA for the CDR3 is TGTGCCACCTGCCAGACAGGGTTTAAAAATGAGCAGTTCTTC.

This clonotype was seen only a few times. The V gene is TRBV2, the J gene TRBJ2-5, with 7 bases identical to TRBD1. After removal of 3 bases from V and 8 bases from J, the junction contained 9 bases not matched to a gene. CDR1 is SNHLY and CDR2 is FYNNEI in the germline V gene. CDR3 length equals 14 residues. The CDR3 sequence: CASSDERGRRTQYF. The DNA for the CDR3 is TGTGCCAGCAGTGATGAGAGGGGGCGCCGCACCCAGTACTTC.

The rearrangement links TRBV6-2 or TRBV6-3 to TRBJ2-3; TRBD2 agrees at 11 bases. Germline CDR1 reads MNHEY; CDR2 reads SVGEGT. After removal of 2 bases from V and 5 bases from J, the junction contained 3 bases not matched to a gene. This CDR3 contains 15 residues. The CDR3: CASSYVGLAGDTQYF. The CDR3 nucleotides read TGTGCCAGCAGTTACGTCGGACTAGCGGGAGATACGCAGTATTTT.

This clonotype turned up a few times. This rearrangement joins TRBV12-3 or TRBV12-4 to TRBJ2-2, with no clear D. CDR3 size: 16 residues. The V and J ends lost 6 bases and 3 bases respectively, with 17 bases between them. CDR3 in DNA: TGTGCCAGCAGCCTCCTCATGCAAGCAGACACCGGGGAGCTGTTTTTT. This encodes CASSLLMQADTGELFF.

Many counts were recorded for this clonotype. The chain carries TRBV4-1 and TRBJ2-7; TRBD1 matches 7 bases. CDR3 length: 17 residues. Germline CDR1 reads MGHRA; CDR2 reads YSYEKL. V lost 3 bases and J lost 1; bases outside the gene matches: 12. In DNA form, the CDR3 reads TGCGCCAGCAGCCATGAGGTCCTCCGGGACAGTTCCTACGAGCAGTACTTC. Its translation: CASSHEVLRDSSYEQYF.

The chain combines TRBV10-2 with TRBJ1-2; 7 bases are shared with TRBD1. V shed 7 bases and J 8 bases; nucleotides not matched to a gene: 10. The germline V gene has CDR1 WSHSY and CDR2 SAAADI. This CDR3 contains 13 residues. The CDR3 here is CASISFQGEGYTF. DNA of the CDR3: TGCGCCAGCATCTCCTTCCAGGGGGAAGGCTACACCTTC.

This clonotype turned up a few times. The chain uses TRBV5-1 and TRBJ2-7; TRBD2 matches 7 bases. Germline V gene lookup returns CDR1 SGHRS and CDR2 YFSETQ. CDR3 size: 15 residues. V gave up 3 bases and J gave up 0 bases; unmatched junction bases: 6. CDR3 amino acids: CASSSKWGGSYEQYF. DNA of the CDR3: TGCGCCAGCAGCTCGAAGTGGGGGGGCTCCTACGAGCAGTACTTC.

This clonotype was seen many times. One junction end disagrees with the germline gene, perhaps due to a read error. The V gene is TRBV5-1, the J gene TRBJ1-5, with unresolved D. The germline CDR1 and CDR2 sequences are SGHRS and YFSETQ. The length of the CDR3 is 15 residues. This CDR3 is CASSLEGLGNQPQHF. The CDR3 DNA follows: TGTGCCAGCAGTTTAGAGGGATTGGGCAATCAGCCCCAGCATTTT.

Turning to this clonotype: Sequence at one end of the junction differs from germline and may be a read error. The chain has TRBV12-3 or TRBV12-4 and TRBJ2-3, with 10 bases aligning to TRBD2. The CDR3 is 18 residues long. CDR3 loop: CASGPTSGAAEGTDAQYF. CDR3 DNA: TGTGCCAGCGGCCCAACTAGCGGGGCCGCGGAGGGCACAGATGCGCAGTATTTT.